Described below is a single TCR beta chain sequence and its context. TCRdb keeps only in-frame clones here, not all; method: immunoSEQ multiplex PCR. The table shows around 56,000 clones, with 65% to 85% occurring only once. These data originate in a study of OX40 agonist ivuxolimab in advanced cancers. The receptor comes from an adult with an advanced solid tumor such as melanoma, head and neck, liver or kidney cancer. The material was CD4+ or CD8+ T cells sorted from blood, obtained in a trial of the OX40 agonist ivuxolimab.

CDR3 loop: CASSAGLGGEQFF. The CDR3 DNA reads as TGTGCCAGCAGTGCTGGACTAGGTGGCGAGCAGTTCTTC. The chain links TRBV2 to TRBJ2-1; 7 bases map to TRBD2. V trimming: 4 bases; J trimming: 10 bases; junction bases outside the gene matches: 7. This CDR3 comprises 13 residues. The V gene's germline CDR1 is SNHLY and CDR2 FYNNEI.